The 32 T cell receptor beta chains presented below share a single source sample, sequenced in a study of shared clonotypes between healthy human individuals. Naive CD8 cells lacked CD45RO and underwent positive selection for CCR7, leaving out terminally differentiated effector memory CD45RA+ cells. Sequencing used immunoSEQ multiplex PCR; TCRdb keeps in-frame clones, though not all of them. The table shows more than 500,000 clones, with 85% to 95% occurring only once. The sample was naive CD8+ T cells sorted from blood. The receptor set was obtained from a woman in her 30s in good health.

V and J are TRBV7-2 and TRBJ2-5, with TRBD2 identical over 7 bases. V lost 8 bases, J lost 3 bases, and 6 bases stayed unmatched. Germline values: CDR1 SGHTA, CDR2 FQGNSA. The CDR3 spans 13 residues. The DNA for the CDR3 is TGTGCCAGCCAGTCCCTAGCGGAAGAGACCCAGTACTTC. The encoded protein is CASQSLAEETQYF. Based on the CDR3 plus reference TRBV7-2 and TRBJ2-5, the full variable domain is GAGVSQSPSNKVTEKGKDVELRCDPISGHTALYWYRQSLGQGLEFLIYFQGNSAPDKSGLPSDRFSAERTGGSVSTLTIQRTQQEDSAVYLCASQSLAEETQYFGPGTRLLVL.

This chain's CDR3 is CASSPRTGVAGELFF. The CDR3 region has the DNA TGTGCCAGCAGTCCAAGGACAGGAGTGGCCGGGGAGCTGTTTTTT. The chain recombines TRBV7-9 with TRBJ2-2; 7 bases are a match to TRBD1. The ends lost 6 bases at V and 6 bases at J; junction bases unmatched: 10. Germline CDR1 is SEHNR and CDR2 is FQNEAQ (reference sequence). There are 15 residues in the CDR3. Full variable domain (missing parts from reference TRBV7-9 and TRBJ2-2): DTGVSQNPRHKITKRGQNVTFRCDPISEHNRLYWYRQTLGQGPEFLTYFQNEAQLEKSRLLSDRFSAERPKGSFSTLEIQRTEQGDSAMYLCASSPRTGVAGELFFGEGSRLTVL.

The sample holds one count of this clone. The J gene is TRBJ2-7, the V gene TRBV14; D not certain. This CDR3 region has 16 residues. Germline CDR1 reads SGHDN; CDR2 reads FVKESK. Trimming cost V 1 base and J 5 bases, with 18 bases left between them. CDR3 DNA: TGTGCCAGCAGCCAAGTAAGTGGACGGCCAAGTGACGAGCAGTACTTC. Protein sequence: CASSQVSGRPSDEQYF.

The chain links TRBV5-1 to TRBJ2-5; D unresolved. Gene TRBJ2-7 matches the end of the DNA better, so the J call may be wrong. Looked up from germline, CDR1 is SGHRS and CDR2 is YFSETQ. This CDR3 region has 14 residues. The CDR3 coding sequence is TGCGCCAGCAGCTTGACCATAAGCCTTTACGAGCAGTACTTC. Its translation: CASSLTISLYEQYF.

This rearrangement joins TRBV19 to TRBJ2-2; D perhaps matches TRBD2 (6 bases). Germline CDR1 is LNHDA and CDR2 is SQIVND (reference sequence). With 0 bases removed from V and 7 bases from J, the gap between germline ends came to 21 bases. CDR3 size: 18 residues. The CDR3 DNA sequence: TGTGCCAGTAGTATAGATCAGGAGAGGGAGGAGGAGCACGGGGAGCTGTTTTTT. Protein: CASSIDQEREEEHGELFF.

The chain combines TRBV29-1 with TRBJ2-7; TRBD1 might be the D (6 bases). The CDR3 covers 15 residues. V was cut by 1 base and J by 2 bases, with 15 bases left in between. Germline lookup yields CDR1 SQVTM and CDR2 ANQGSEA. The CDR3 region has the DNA TGCAGCGTTGAAGGCAGGGCAAAGGGGGCCTACGAGCAGTACTTC. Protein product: CSVEGRAKGAYEQYF.

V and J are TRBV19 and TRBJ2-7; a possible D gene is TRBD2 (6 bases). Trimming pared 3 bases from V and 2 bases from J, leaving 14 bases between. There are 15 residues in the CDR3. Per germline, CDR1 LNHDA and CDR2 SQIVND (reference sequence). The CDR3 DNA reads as TGTGCCAGTAGTATCTTCGGAGGGAGACCCTACGAGCAGTACTTC. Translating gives CASSIFGGRPYEQYF.

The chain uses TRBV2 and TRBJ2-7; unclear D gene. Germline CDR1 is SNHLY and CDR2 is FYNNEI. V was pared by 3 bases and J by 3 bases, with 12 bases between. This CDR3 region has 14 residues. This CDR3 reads CASSDSNKDYEQYF. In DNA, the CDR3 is TGTGCCAGCAGTGATTCTAATAAAGACTACGAGCAGTACTTC. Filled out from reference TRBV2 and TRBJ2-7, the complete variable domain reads EPEVTQTPSHQVTQMGQEVILRCVPISNHLYFYWYRQILGQKVEFLVSFYNNEISEKSEIFDDQFSVERPDGSNFTLKIRSTKLEDSAMYFCASSDSNKDYEQYFGPGTRLTVT.

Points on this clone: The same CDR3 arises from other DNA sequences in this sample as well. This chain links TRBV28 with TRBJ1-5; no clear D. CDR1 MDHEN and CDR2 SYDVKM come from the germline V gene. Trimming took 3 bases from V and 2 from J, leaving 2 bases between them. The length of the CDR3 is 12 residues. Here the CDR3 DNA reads TGTGCCAGCAGTTTTGGCAATCAGCCCCAGCATTTT. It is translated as CASSFGNQPQHF. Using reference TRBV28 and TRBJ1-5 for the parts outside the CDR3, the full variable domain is DVKVTQSSRYLVKRTGEKVFLECVQDMDHENMFWYRQDPGLGLRLIYFSYDVKMKEKGDIPEGYSVSREKKERFSLILESASTNQTSMYLCASSFGNQPQHFGDGTRLSIL.

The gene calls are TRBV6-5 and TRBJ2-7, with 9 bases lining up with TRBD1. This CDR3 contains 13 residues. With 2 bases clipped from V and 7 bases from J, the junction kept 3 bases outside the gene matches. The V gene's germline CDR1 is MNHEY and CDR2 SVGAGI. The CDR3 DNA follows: TGTGCCAGCAGTTACGGGACAGGGAAGGAGCAGTACTTC. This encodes CASSYGTGKEQYF.

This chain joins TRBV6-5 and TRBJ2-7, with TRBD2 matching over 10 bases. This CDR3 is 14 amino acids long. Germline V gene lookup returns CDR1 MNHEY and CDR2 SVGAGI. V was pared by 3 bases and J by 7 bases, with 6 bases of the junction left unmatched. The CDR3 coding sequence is TGTGCCAGCAGTTATCTAGCGGGAGTAGAGGAGCAGTACTTC. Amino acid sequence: CASSYLAGVEEQYF.

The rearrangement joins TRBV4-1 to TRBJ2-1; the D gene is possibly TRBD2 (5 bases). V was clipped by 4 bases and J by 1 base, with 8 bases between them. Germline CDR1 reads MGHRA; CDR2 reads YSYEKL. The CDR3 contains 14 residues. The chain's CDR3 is CASSPTSSYNEQFF. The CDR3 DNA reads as TGCGCCAGCAGCCCCACTAGTTCCTACAATGAGCAGTTCTTC.

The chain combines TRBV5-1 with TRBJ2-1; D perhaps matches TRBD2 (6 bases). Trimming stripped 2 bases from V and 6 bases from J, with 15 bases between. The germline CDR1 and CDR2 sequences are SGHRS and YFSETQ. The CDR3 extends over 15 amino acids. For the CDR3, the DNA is TGCGCCAGCAGCTTCAGGGCGGGAACGGCCAATGAGCAGTTCTTC. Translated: CASSFRAGTANEQFF.

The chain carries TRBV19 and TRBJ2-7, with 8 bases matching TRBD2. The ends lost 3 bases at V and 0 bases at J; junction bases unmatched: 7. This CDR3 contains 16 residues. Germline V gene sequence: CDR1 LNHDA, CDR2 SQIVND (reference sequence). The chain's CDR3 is CASSIDTSGSSYEQYF. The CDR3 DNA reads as TGTGCCAGTAGTATCGATACTAGCGGTAGCTCCTACGAGCAGTACTTC.

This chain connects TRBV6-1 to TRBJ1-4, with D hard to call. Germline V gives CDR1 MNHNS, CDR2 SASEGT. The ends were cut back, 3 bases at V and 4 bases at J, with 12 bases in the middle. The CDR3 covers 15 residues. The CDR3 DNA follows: TGTGCCAGCAGTGATAAGGGCTTGTATAATGAAAAACTGTTTTTT. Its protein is CASSDKGLYNEKLFF.

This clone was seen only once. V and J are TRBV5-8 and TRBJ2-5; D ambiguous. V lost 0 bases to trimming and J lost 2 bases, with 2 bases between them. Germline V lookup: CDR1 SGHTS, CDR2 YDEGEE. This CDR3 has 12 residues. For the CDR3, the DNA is TGTGCCAGCAGCTTGGAACAAGAGACCCAGTACTTC. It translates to CASSLEQETQYF.

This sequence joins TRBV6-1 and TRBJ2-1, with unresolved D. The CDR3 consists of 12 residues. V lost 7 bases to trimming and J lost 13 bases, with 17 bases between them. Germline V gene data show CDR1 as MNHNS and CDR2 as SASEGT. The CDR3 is CASMYELRPQFF. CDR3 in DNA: TGTGCCAGCATGTACGAACTCCGTCCCCAGTTCTTC.

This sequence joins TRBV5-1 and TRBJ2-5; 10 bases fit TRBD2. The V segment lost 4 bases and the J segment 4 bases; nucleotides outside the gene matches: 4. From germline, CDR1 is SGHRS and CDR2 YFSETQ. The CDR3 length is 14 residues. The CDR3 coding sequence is TGCGCCAGCAGCGAGGGACTAGCGCCAGAGACCCAGTACTTC. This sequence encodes CASSEGLAPETQYF.

The CDR3 here is CAISESTGASFNEQFF. The CDR3 DNA reads TGTGCCATCAGTGAGTCGACAGGGGCGAGTTTCAATGAGCAGTTCTTC. V is TRBV10-3 and J is TRBJ2-1, with TRBD1 matching over 8 bases. The CDR3 is 16 residues long. The V and J ends lost 0 bases and 6 bases, in that order; junction bases with no gene match: 7. Germline V gene data show CDR1 as ENHRY and CDR2 as SYGVKD.

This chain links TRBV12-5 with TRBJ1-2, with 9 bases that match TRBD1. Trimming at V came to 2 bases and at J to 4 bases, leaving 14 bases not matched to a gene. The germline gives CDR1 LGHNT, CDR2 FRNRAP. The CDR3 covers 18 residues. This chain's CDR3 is CASGLTLTGGPDPYGYTF. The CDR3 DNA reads TGTGCTAGTGGTTTGACTCTCACAGGGGGCCCAGACCCCTATGGCTACACCTTC.

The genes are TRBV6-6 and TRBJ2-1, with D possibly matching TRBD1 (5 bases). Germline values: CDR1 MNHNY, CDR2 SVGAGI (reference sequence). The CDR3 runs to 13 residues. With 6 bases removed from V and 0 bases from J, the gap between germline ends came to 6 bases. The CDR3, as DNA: TGTGCCAGCAGAGACAGCTCCTACAATGAGCAGTTCTTC. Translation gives CASRDSSYNEQFF.

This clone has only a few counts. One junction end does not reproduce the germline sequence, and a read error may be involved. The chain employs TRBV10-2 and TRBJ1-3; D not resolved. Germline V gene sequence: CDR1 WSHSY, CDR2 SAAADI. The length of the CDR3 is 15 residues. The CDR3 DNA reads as TGCGCCAGCACTGAGACGGTTCACTCTGGAAACACCATATATTTT. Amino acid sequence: CASTETVHSGNTIYF.

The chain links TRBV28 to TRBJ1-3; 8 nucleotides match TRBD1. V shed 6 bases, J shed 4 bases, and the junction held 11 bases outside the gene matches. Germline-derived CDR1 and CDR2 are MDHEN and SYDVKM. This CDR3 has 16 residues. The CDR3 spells CASSQTPRGRGNTIYF. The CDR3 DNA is TGTGCCAGCAGCCAGACTCCCAGGGGGCGAGGAAACACCATATATTTT.

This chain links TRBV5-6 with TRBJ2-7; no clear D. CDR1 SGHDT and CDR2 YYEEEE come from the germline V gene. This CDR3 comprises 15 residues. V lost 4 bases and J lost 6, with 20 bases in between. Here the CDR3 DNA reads TGTGCCAGCAGCCCCTCCGCCCTAGTTGCGGCCGAGCAGTACTTC. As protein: CASSPSALVAAEQYF.

CDR3 DNA: TGTGCCAGCAGCTTAGATCTCACCAATGAGCAGTTCTTC. Translated: CASSLDLTNEQFF. The chain carries TRBV11-1 and TRBJ2-1; no firm D call. The CDR3 contains 13 residues. V shed 1 base and J shed 6 bases, with 7 bases lying between them. Per the germline V gene, CDR1 is SGHAT and CDR2 is FQDESV (reference sequence).

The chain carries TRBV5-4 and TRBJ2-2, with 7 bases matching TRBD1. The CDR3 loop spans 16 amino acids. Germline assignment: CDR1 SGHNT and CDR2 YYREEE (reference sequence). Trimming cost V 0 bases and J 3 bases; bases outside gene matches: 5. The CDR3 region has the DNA TGTGCCAGCAGCTTGGACAGGGGAGAAGACACCGGGGAGCTGTTTTTT. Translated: CASSLDRGEDTGELFF.

CDR3 DNA sequence: TGCAGCGTTGATTTGGTAGCGGGAGAAGGTAGGGGCCACCAAGAGACCCAGTACTTC. Translation: CSVDLVAGEGRGHQETQYF. This chain connects TRBV29-1 to TRBJ2-5, with TRBD2 matching over 9 bases. The junction had 17 bases not matched to a gene; V was cut back by 3 bases and J by 0 bases. Germline V gene lookup returns CDR1 SQVTM and CDR2 ANQGSEA. The CDR3 loop spans 19 amino acids. The full variable domain, rest sourced from reference TRBV29-1 and TRBJ2-5, is SAVISQKPSRDICQRGTSLTIQCQVDSQVTMMFWYRQQPGQSLTLIATANQGSEATYESGFVIDKFPISRPNLTFSTLTVSNMSPEDSSIYLCSVDLVAGEGRGHQETQYFGPGTRLLVL.

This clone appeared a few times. The CDR3 here is CASSASGTGYYGYTF. The CDR3 nucleotides read TGTGCCAGCTCAGCGTCCGGGACAGGGTACTATGGCTACACCTTC. The gene calls are TRBV18 and TRBJ1-2; 9 bases align to TRBD1. Trimming cost V 5 bases and J 3 bases; bases outside gene matches: 7. The CDR3 length is 15 residues. Germline values: CDR1 KGHSH, CDR2 LQKENI.

CDR3 nucleotides: TGTGCCAGCAGGCGGGACAGCAACTCTGGAAACACCATATATTTT. Translated, it gives CASRRDSNSGNTIYF. The J gene is TRBJ1-3, the V gene TRBV2; 7 bases map to TRBD1. V was clipped by 6 bases and J by 0 bases; unmatched bases: 5. Looked up from germline, CDR1 is SNHLY and CDR2 is FYNNEI. This CDR3 has 15 residues.

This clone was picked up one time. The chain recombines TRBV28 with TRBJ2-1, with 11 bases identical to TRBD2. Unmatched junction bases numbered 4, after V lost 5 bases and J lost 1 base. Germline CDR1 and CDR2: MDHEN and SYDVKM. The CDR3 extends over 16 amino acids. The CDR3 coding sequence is TGTGCCAGCAGTCCATCTAGCGGGAGGTCCTACAATGAGCAGTTCTTC. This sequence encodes CASSPSSGRSYNEQFF. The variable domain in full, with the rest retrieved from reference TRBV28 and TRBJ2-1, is DVKVTQSSRYLVKRTGEKVFLECVQDMDHENMFWYRQDPGLGLRLIYFSYDVKMKEKGDIPEGYSVSREKKERFSLILESASTNQTSMYLCASSPSSGRSYNEQFFGPGTRLTVL.

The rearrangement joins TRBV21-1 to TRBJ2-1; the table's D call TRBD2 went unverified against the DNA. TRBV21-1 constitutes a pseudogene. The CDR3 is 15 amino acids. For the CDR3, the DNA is TGTGCCACAACTAGCGGGCCTAGCTCCTACAATGAGCAGTTCTTC. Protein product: CATTSGPSSYNEQFF.

The CDR3 sequence: CASGASSYNEQFF. The CDR3 DNA sequence: TGTGCCAGCGGGGCGAGCTCCTACAATGAGCAGTTCTTC. The chain joins TRBV6-6 to TRBJ2-1; D is perhaps TRBD1 (5 bases). With 8 bases removed from V and 0 bases from J, the gap between germline ends came to 8 bases. Germline assignment: CDR1 MNHNY and CDR2 SVGAGI (reference sequence). This CDR3 has 13 residues.